This T cell receptor (beta chain) appears in the sequencing data of a study of blood T cell repertoires in COVID-19. Across the study: Acute and convalescent COVID-19 specimens originated in the United States, Italy and Spain.

V was shortened by 0 bases and J by 4 bases, with 10 bases between the two germline ends. Germline values: CDR1 SGHVS, CDR2 FQNEAQ. This CDR3 contains 15 residues. Original analysis: Reference gene primers were amplified, and this amplification served to estimate nucleated cell counts. The method was immunoSEQ multiplex PCR; TCRdb's version includes in-frame clones alone and lacks a portion of them. V and J calls and clone size follow that table, whereas D and trimming were derived from the DNA. This sample has 300,000 to 450,000 clones, with roughly 90% found just once. Followed over time, Seattle patients had been enrolled while infection was active. This clone was picked up a small number of times.

The J gene is TRBJ1-5, the V gene TRBV7-8; TRBD1 is a possible D gene (5 bases). The source of this sequence is a woman aged 30 to 39 with COVID-19, enrolled during active disease. The sample consisted of peripheral blood. DNA of the CDR3: TGTGCCAGCAGCTTAGCGTTCGCAGGGAATCAGCCCCAGCATTTT. This encodes CASSLAFAGNQPQHF. Using reference TRBV7-8 and TRBJ1-5 for the parts outside the CDR3, the full variable domain is GAGVSQSPRYKVAKRGQDVALRCDPISGHVSLFWYQQALGQGPEFLTYFQNEAQLDKSGLPSDRFFAERPEGSVSTLKIQRTQQEDSAVYLCASSLAFAGNQPQHFGDGTRLSIL.